Below, 28 T cell receptor beta chains from the same sample are listed, as sequenced in a study of human T cells and chemical hapten exposure. TCRdb reprocessed the RACE reads with MiXCR, giving one entry per CDR3 protein. The table lists 75,000 to 100,000 distinct CDR3 sequences, more than 9% of them singletons. Time point meaning: patch test 1, 2 weeks after DPC sensitization. Treatment described: therapeutic diphenylcyclopropenone sensitization with weekly scalp DPC. This specimen was whole blood, taken in connection with sensitization to the hapten diphenylcyclopropenone (DPC). The receptors were gathered from a man in his forties with alopecia areata. Some clones in this sample may be carry-over from other donors' samples.

A few counts support this clonotype. This chain uses TRBV27 with TRBJ1-5; 7 nucleotides agree with TRBD1. The J segment lost 4 bases and the V segment lost 6 bases, leaving 12 bases of the junction unmatched. There are 16 residues in the CDR3. Looked up from germline, CDR1 is MNHEY and CDR2 is SMNVEV (reference sequence). CDR3 sequence: CASRDDSTGWNQPQHF. The CDR3 nucleotides are TGTGCCAGCAGAGACGATTCGACAGGGTGGAATCAGCCCCAGCATTTT.

This clonotype has just a few counts. This chain uses TRBV4-2 with TRBJ1-1; 10 bases are a match to TRBD1. CDR3 length: 17 residues. Losses at the gene ends were 0 bases for V and 5 bases for J; bases not matched to a gene: 9. Germline-derived CDR1 and CDR2 are LGHNA and YNFKEQ. CDR3 residues: CASSQDLGTGDLTEAFF. In nucleotides, the CDR3 is TGTGCCAGCAGCCAAGATCTTGGGACAGGGGATTTGACTGAAGCTTTCTTT.

The J gene is TRBJ2-7, the V gene TRBV20-1, with TRBD2 as a possible D gene (6 bases). Trimming pared 3 bases from V and 1 base from J, leaving 16 bases between. The CDR3 extends over 15 amino acids. Germline V gene sequence: CDR1 DFQATT, CDR2 SNEGSKA (reference sequence). This chain's CDR3 is CSASFPAGDSYEQYF. In DNA form, the CDR3 reads TGCAGTGCTAGCTTTCCAGCGGGCGATTCCTACGAGCAGTACTTC.

The chain combines TRBV5-6 with TRBJ2-7; no firm D call. This CDR3 is built from 13 residues. Germline V lookup: CDR1 SGHDT, CDR2 YYEEEE. V was pared by 1 base and J by 2 bases, with 7 bases between. CDR3 sequence reads: CASSLFQTYEQYV. CDR3 bases: TGTGCCAGCAGCTTGTTCCAGACCTACGAGCAGTACGTC.

The chain combines TRBV7-8 with TRBJ2-5; perhaps TRBD2 as D (7 bases). The CDR3 spans 15 residues. V lost 7 bases and J lost 4, with 19 bases in between. Germline V lookup: CDR1 SGHVS, CDR2 FQNEAQ. The CDR3 loop reads CASTDRGGAGETQYF. CDR3 DNA: TGTGCCAGCACCGACAGAGGGGGGGCGGGAGAGACCCAGTACTTC.

This clonotype was detected only a few times. The chain joins TRBV29-1 to TRBJ2-7; 7 positions agree with TRBD1. Per the germline V gene, CDR1 is SQVTM and CDR2 is ANQGSEA. The CDR3 has 16 residues. The V segment lost 0 bases and the J segment 3 bases; nucleotides outside the gene matches: 11. The CDR3 bases are TGCAGCGTTGAAGAATTAAGGACAGGTGCTTACTACGAGCAGTACTTC. It encodes CSVEELRTGAYYEQYF.

This clonotype was observed many times. The rearrangement joins TRBV7-8 to TRBJ2-3, with 7 positions matching TRBD2. This CDR3 is 15 amino acids long. J gave up 3 bases and V 3 bases, and 6 bases lay outside the gene matches. CDR1 is SGHVS, CDR2 FQNEAQ, per germline. CDR3 in DNA: TGTGCCAGCAGCTTGGGAGTAGCGGGTACAGATACGCAGTATTTT. Its translation is CASSLGVAGTDTQYF. Filled out from reference TRBV7-8 and TRBJ2-3, the complete variable domain reads GAGVSQSPRYKVAKRGQDVALRCDPISGHVSLFWYQQALGQGPEFLTYFQNEAQLDKSGLPSDRFFAERPEGSVSTLKIQRTQQEDSAVYLCASSLGVAGTDTQYFGPGTRLTVL.

Only a few counts were recorded for this clonotype. The CDR3 DNA follows: TGCGCCAGCAGCCCGGGACTAGCGGGAGGGGGAACCGGGGAGCTGTTTTTT. Its translation is CASSPGLAGGGTGELFF. The genes are TRBV5-1 and TRBJ2-2, with 16 bases that match TRBD2. The CDR3 covers 17 residues. The V gene's germline CDR1 is SGHRS and CDR2 YFSETQ. Losses at the gene ends were 4 bases for V and 5 bases for J; bases not matched to a gene: 5.

Only a few counts were recorded for this clonotype. V gene TRBV11-2 combines with J gene TRBJ2-3; D is uncertain. CDR1 is SGHAT, CDR2 FQNNGV, per germline. The CDR3 covers 12 residues. Trimming removed 0 bases at V and 6 bases at J, with 4 bases between. DNA for the CDR3: TGTGCCAGCAGCTTAGATTATGATACGCAGTATTTT. Translation gives CASSLDYDTQYF.

The sample holds many counts of this clonotype. The chain combines TRBV4-3 with TRBJ2-3; perhaps TRBD2 as D (5 bases). CDR3 length: 14 amino acids. The ends were cut back, 2 bases at V and 4 bases at J, with 10 bases in the middle. Germline V gene sequence: CDR1 LGHNA, CDR2 YSLEER. Here the CDR3 reads CASSQWTSSDTQYF. The CDR3 DNA sequence: TGCGCCAGCAGCCAATGGACTTCATCAGATACGCAGTATTTT.

There are many counts of this clonotype. This chain connects TRBV18 to TRBJ1-1, with 7 bases that match TRBD1. CDR3 length: 15 amino acids. Germline CDR1 reads KGHSH; CDR2 reads LQKENI. After removal of 7 bases from V and 0 bases from J, the junction contained 8 bases not matched to a gene. The chain's CDR3 is CASFPSTGMNTEAFF. The CDR3 DNA is TGTGCCAGCTTCCCTTCGACAGGGATGAACACTGAAGCTTTCTTT.

The gene calls are TRBV20-1 and TRBJ2-4; TRBD2 agrees at 11 bases. The CDR3 is made up of 19 amino acids. V was pared by 3 bases and J by 0 bases, with 13 bases of the junction left unmatched. The germline gives CDR1 DFQATT, CDR2 SNEGSKA (reference sequence). The CDR3 is CSARGTGTSGLLAKNIQYF. For the CDR3, the DNA is TGCAGTGCTAGGGGGACCGGGACTAGCGGCTTACTAGCCAAAAACATTCAGTACTTC.

V is TRBV14 and J is TRBJ2-7; D remains unclear. V gave up 0 bases and J gave up 1 base, with 7 bases separating them. The CDR3 is 14 residues long. The V gene's germline CDR1 is SGHDN and CDR2 FVKESK. CDR3 bases: TGTGCCAGCAGCCAAGATGGGGTTTCCTACGAGCAGTACGTC. The encoded protein is CASSQDGVSYEQYV.

Turning to this clonotype: This may be a read error, as it is one base from a much larger clone. The chain carries TRBV6-2 or TRBV6-3 and TRBJ1-5; D is unresolved. Germline loops: CDR1 MNHEY, CDR2 SVGEGT. The CDR3 is made up of 13 amino acids. The CDR3 sequence is CANSTPPGQPQHF. The CDR3 coding sequence is TGTGCCAACAGTACCCCTCCCGGGCAGCCCCAGCATTTT.

This clonotype came up a few times. V usage is TRBV20-1 and J usage is TRBJ2-3; D gene ambiguous. Germline CDR1 reads DFQATT; CDR2 reads SNEGSKA (reference sequence). The CDR3 spans 12 residues. Trimming took 6 bases from V and 6 from J, leaving 13 bases between them. The CDR3: CSASRSVDTQYF. As DNA, the CDR3 is TGCAGTGCCAGTCGGAGCGTGGATACGCAGTATTTT.

The table lists this clonotype with a few counts. CDR3 sequence: CASSFRLGGSYEQYV. CDR3 nucleotide sequence: TGTGCCAGCAGTTTCCGACTGGGAGGGTCCTACGAGCAGTACGTC. The chain couples TRBV6-5 to TRBJ2-7; TRBD2 matches at 7 bases. Trimming cost V 4 bases and J 1 base; bases outside gene matches: 7. CDR1 and CDR2 (germline): MNHEY, SVGAGI. The CDR3 length is 15 residues.

In its sample, this clonotype was seen a few times. CDR3 nucleotides: TGTGCCAGCAGTCCCAGGGGATACAATGAGCAGTTCTTC. It is translated as CASSPRGYNEQFF. The J gene is TRBJ2-1, the V gene TRBV6-2 or TRBV6-3; possibly TRBD1 for D (6 bases). This CDR3 contains 13 residues. With 5 bases removed from V and 4 bases from J, the gap between germline ends came to 9 bases. Germline V lookup: CDR1 MNHEY, CDR2 SVGEGT.

This sequence joins TRBV5-1 and TRBJ1-1; D perhaps matches TRBD1 (6 bases). The CDR3 extends over 13 amino acids. Germline V gives CDR1 SGHRS, CDR2 YFSETQ. Trimming removed 6 bases at V and 5 bases at J, with 14 bases between. CDR3 nucleotides: TGCGCCAGCACCAGGGACATTGGGACTGAAGCTTTCTTT. Translation: CASTRDIGTEAFF. Looking up the rest from reference TRBV5-1 and TRBJ1-1 gives the full variable domain: KAGVTQTPRYLIKTRGQQVTLSCSPISGHRSVSWYQQTPGQGLQFLFEYFSETQRNKGNFPGRFSGRQFSNSRSEMNVSTLELGDSALYLCASTRDIGTEAFFGQGTRLTVV.

The chain employs TRBV6-6 and TRBJ2-1, with TRBD2 matching 13 bases. V lost 6 bases and J lost 9; bases outside the gene matches: 5. Germline V gene data show CDR1 as MNHNY and CDR2 as SVGAGI (reference sequence). The length of the CDR3 is 14 residues. The CDR3 DNA follows: TGTGCCAGCAGAGGACTAGCGGGAGACGGTGAGCAGTTCTTC. Translating gives CASRGLAGDGEQFF.

This clonotype was detected only a few times. The J gene is TRBJ2-7, the V gene TRBV28, with D perhaps assigned TRBD1 or TRBD2 (5 bases each). The CDR3 has 12 amino acids. V gave up 8 bases and J gave up 4 bases, with 12 bases separating them. Germline CDR1 MDHEN, CDR2 SYDVKM. The CDR3: CASRGTSYEQYF. As DNA, the CDR3 is TGTGCCAGCCGAGGGACCTCATACGAGCAGTACTTC.

This clonotype was recorded a few times. The chain carries TRBV21-1 and TRBJ2-7. TRBV21-1 is marked as a pseudogene. This CDR3 has 15 residues. CDR3 loop: CASSKEERRSYEQYV. CDR3 coding DNA: TGTGCCAGCAGCAAAGAGGAGAGAAGGTCCTACGAGCAGTACGTC.

The V and J genes are TRBV7-6 and TRBJ2-3; no firm D call. Trimming left V 4 bases short and J 4 bases short, with 12 bases between. This CDR3 is 14 amino acids long. CDR1 and CDR2 (germline): SGHVS, FNYEAQ. CDR3 in DNA: TGTGCCAGCAGCTCCCCCTTAACATCAGATACGCAGTATTTT. It yields the protein CASSSPLTSDTQYF. The full variable domain, rest sourced from reference TRBV7-6 and TRBJ2-3, is GAGVSQSPRYKVTKRGQDVALRCDPISGHVSLYWYRQALGQGPEFLTYFNYEAQQDKSGLPNDRFSAERPEGSISTLTIQRTEQRDSAMYRCASSSPLTSDTQYFGPGTRLTVL.

This clonotype has at least ten counts. The V and J genes are TRBV12-3 or TRBV12-4 and TRBJ1-1; 7 bases align to TRBD1. The CDR3 covers 12 residues. Losses at the gene ends were 7 bases for V and 4 bases for J; bases not matched to a gene: 3. CDR3 in amino acids: CASNRQGTEAFF. Written as DNA, the CDR3 is TGTGCCAGCAATAGACAGGGCACTGAAGCTTTCTTT.

V and J are TRBV6-5 and TRBJ2-2; 13 nucleotides agree with TRBD2. The CDR3 consists of 20 residues. Germline V gives CDR1 MNHEY, CDR2 SVGAGI. With 1 base clipped from V and 5 bases from J, the junction kept 13 bases outside the gene matches. Here the CDR3 reads CASSYWDLTSGRYYTGELFF. CDR3 nucleotides: TGTGCCAGCAGTTACTGGGATTTGACTAGCGGGAGGTACTATACCGGGGAGCTGTTTTTT.

Only a few counts were recorded for this clonotype. The V call is TRBV6-4, the J call TRBJ2-3; D is unresolved. This CDR3 is 12 amino acids long. V was shortened by 4 bases and J by 5 bases, with 7 bases between the two germline ends. CDR1 MRHNA and CDR2 SNTAGT come from the germline V gene. The CDR3 loop is CASSGPGDTQYF. CDR3 nucleotides: TGTGCCAGCAGTGGGCCAGGAGATACGCAGTATTTT.

The chain uses TRBV29-1 and TRBJ1-4; TRBD1 might be the D (5 bases). The CDR3 contains 12 residues. Trimming shortened V by 6 bases and J by 3 bases, and 8 bases separated the two germline ends. Germline V CDR1 and CDR2: SQVTM, ANQGSEA. The CDR3 loop is CSVWGANEKLFF. CDR3 DNA: TGCAGCGTGTGGGGGGCTAATGAAAAACTGTTTTTT.

This clonotype was detected ten times or more. The chain combines TRBV20-1 with TRBJ2-3; D may be TRBD1 or TRBD2 (6 bases each). From germline, CDR1 is DFQATT and CDR2 SNEGSKA (reference sequence). The V end lost 5 bases, the J end lost 2 bases, and 14 bases lay between the germline ends. The CDR3 runs 14 residues. This CDR3 reads CSAEGGKATDTQYF. CDR3 nucleotides: TGCAGTGCTGAGGGGGGAAAAGCCACAGATACGCAGTATTTT.

In the case of this clonotype: One end of the junction fails to match germline, which may point to a read error. The chain joins TRBV10-2 to TRBJ1-1, with D unclear. The germline V gene encodes CDR1 WSHSY and CDR2 SAAADI. The CDR3 spans 13 residues. Here the CDR3 reads CASSGSGNTGAFF. The CDR3 DNA reads as TGCGCCAGCAGCGGATCCGGGAACACTGGAGCTTTCTTT.